This T cell receptor beta chain was obtained from a study of blood T cell repertoires in COVID-19. This CDR3 contains 14 residues. Germline V lookup: CDR1 SGHDT, CDR2 YYEEEE. Trimming at V came to 0 bases and at J to 3 bases, leaving 2 bases not matched to a gene. Only in-frame clones appear in the TCRdb table, and some are missing; sequencing was by immunoSEQ multiplex PCR. Of 200,000 to 250,000 clones in the sample, about 90% were seen once. The sequenced sample was PBMCs or T cells enriched from blood (not recorded which). The chain recombines TRBV5-6 with TRBJ2-5, with TRBD2 identical over 7 bases. The receptor was isolated from a woman between 50 and 59 years old with acute COVID-19. The CDR3 nucleotides read TGTGCCAGCAGCTTGGCCGGACTAGAAGAGACCCAGTACTTC. This encodes CASSLAGLEETQYF.